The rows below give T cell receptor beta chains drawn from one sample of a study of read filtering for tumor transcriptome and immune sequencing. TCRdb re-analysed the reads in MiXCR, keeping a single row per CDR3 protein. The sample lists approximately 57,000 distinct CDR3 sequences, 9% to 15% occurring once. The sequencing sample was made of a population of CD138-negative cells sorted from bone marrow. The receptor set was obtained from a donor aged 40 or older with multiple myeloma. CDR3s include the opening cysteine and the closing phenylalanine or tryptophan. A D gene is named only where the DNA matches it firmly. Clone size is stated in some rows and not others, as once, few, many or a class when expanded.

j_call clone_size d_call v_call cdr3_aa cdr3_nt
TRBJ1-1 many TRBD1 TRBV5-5 CASSRQTGGAFAEAFF TGTGCCAGCAGCCGGCAAACAGGGGGCGCCTTCGCTGAAGCTTTCTTT
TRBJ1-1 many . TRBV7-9 CASSLQGLGNTEAFF TGTGCCAGCAGCTTGCAGGGTTTGGGGAACACTGAAGCTTTCTTT
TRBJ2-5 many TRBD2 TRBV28 CASSLAGGPYQETQYF TGTGCCAGCAGTTTAGCGGGGGGACCGTACCAAGAGACCCAGTACTTC
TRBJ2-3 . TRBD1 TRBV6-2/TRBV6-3 CASRSAGTGGADTQYF TGTGCCAGCAGGTCTGCCGGGACAGGGGGCGCAGATACGCAGTATTTT
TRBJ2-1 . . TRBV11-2 CASSAGGGGGISYNEQFF TGTGCCAGCAGCGCCGGGGGAGGGGGGGGGATCTCCTACAATGAGCAGTTCTTC
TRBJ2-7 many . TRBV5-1 CASSLVAGSSYEQYF TGCGCCAGCAGCTTGGTTGCGGGGAGCTCCTACGAGCAGTACTTC
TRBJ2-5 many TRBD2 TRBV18 CASSPPGLAGQETQYF TGTGCCAGCTCACCTCCAGGACTAGCGGGGCAAGAGACCCAGTACTTC
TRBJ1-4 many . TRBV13 CASSGGRIGATNEKLFF TGTGCCAGCAGCGGGGGACGGATCGGGGCAACTAATGAAAAACTGTTTTTT
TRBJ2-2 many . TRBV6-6 CAGLRGDTGELFF TGTGCCGGCCTCCGGGGAGACACCGGGGAGCTGTTTTTT
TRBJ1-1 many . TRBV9 CASSIRPGDTEASF TGTGCCAGCAGCATCCGGCCGGGGGACACTGAAGCTTCCTTT
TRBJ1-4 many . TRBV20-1 CSASSREDEKLFF TGCAGTGCTAGCTCCAGGGAGGATGAAAAACTGTTTTTT
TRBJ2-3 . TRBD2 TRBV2 CAITSLRDYGADTQYF TGTGCCATCACGTCGCTCCGGGACTATGGCGCAGATACGCAGTATTTT
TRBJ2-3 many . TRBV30 CAWSRQSTDTQYF TGTGCCTGGAGCCGACAGAGCACAGATACGCAGTATTTT
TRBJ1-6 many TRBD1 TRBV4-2 CASSQDPTGGNSPLHF TGTGCCAGCAGCCAAGATCCCACAGGGGGTAATTCACCCCTCCACTTT
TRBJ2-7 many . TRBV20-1 CSARVSSGDSYEQYF TGCAGTGCTAGAGTATCCAGCGGTGACAGCTACGAGCAGTACTTC
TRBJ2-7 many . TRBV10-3 CAISESGQGYEQYF TGTGCCATCAGTGAGTCGGGTCAGGGCTACGAGCAGTACTTC
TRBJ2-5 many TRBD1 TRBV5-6 CASSLQGAGETQYF TGTGCCAGCAGCTTACAGGGGGCGGGAGAGACCCAGTACTTC
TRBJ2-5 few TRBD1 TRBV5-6 CASSLLGQGIQETQYF TGTGCCAGCAGCTTGCTCGGACAGGGGATCCAAGAGACCCAGTACTTC
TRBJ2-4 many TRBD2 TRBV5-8 CATPLPERGELAKNIQYF TGTGCCACCCCTCTGCCGGAGCGGGGAGAACTAGCCAAAAACATTCAGTACTTC
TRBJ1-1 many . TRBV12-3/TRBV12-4 CASSGERTEAFF TGTGCCAGCAGCGGGGAACGGACTGAAGCTTTCTTT
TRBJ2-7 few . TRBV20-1 CSARGLDRSSLVEQYF TGCAGTGCTAGAGGCCTGGACCGGAGTTCTCTAGTCGAGCAGTACTTC
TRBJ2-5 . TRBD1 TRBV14 CASSPQLGQGEETQYF TGTGCCAGCAGCCCCCAACTGGGACAGGGGGAAGAGACCCAGTACTTC
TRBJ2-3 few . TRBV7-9 CASSAPVTDTQYF TGTGCCAGCAGCGCCCCGGTCACAGATACGCAGTATTTT
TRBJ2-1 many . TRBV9 CASMRGQGNNEQFF TGTGCCAGCATGAGAGGGCAGGGAAACAATGAGCAGTTCTTC
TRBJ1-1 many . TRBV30 CAWSRYEGSTEAFF TGTGCCTGGAGTAGGTATGAGGGCTCGACTGAAGCTTTCTTT
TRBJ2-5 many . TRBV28 CASSFGYQETQYF TGTGCCAGCAGTTTCGGGTACCAAGAGACCCAGTACTTC
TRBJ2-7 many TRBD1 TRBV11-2 CASSFGQGAGNEQYF TGTGCCAGCAGCTTCGGACAGGGGGCCGGGAACGAGCAGTACTTC
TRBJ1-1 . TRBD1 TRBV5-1 CASSPGQTNTEAFF TGCGCCAGCAGCCCGGGACAGACGAACACTGAAGCTTTCTTT
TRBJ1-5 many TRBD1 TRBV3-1 CASSPNRGDQPQHF TGTGCCAGCAGCCCCAACAGGGGAGATCAGCCCCAGCATTTT
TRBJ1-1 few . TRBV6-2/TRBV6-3 CASSYRGGNTEAFF TGTGCCAGCAGTTACAGGGGAGGGAACACTGAAGCTTTCTTT
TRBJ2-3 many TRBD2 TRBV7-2 CASSLVVLARSDTQYF TGTGCCAGCAGCTTAGTAGTACTAGCGAGGTCAGATACGCAGTATTTT
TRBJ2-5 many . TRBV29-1 CSVGRVETQYF TGCAGCGTTGGGAGGGTAGAGACCCAGTACTTC
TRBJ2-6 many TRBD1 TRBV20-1 CSALGQGSPGANVLTF TGCAGTGCTTTAGGACAGGGCTCCCCTGGGGCCAACGTCCTGACTTTC
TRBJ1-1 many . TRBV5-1 CASSTQGSGDTEAFF TGCGCCAGCAGCACACAGGGCTCGGGTGACACTGAAGCTTTCTTT
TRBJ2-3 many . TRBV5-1 CASSLVEGGDTQYF TGCGCCAGCAGCTTGGTTGAGGGAGGAGATACGCAGTATTTT
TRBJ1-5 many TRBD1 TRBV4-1 CASSPRTGRSNQPQHF TGCGCCAGCAGCCCCCGGACAGGGAGAAGCAATCAGCCCCAGCATTTT
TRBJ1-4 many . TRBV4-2 CASSQDWQVGEKLFF TGTGCCAGCAGCCAAGATTGGCAGGTTGGTGAAAAACTGTTTTTT
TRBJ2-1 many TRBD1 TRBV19 CASSKRQGAGDEQFF TGTGCCAGTAGTAAAAGGCAGGGGGCCGGGGATGAGCAGTTCTTC
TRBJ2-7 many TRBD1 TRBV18 CASSPGTGNGEQYF TGTGCCAGCTCACCCGGGACAGGGAATGGGGAGCAGTACTTC
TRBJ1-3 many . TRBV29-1 CSVGQVTPGNTIYF TGCAGCGTTGGCCAGGTTACTCCTGGAAACACCATATATTTT
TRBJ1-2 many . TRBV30 CAWSAHIWGYTF TGTGCCTGGAGTGCCCATATCTGGGGCTACACCTTC
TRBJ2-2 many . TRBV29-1 CSVEDRFFGELFF TGCAGCGTGGAAGACAGGTTTTTCGGGGAGCTGTTTTTT
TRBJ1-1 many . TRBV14 CASSQGSTAARAFF TGTGCCAGCAGCCAAGGGTCGACAGCGGCGCGAGCTTTCTTT
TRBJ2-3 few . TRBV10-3 CAISDGGTDTQYF TGTGCCATCAGTGACGGAGGCACAGATACGCAGTATTTT
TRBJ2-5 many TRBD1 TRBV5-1 CASSQPTGSQETQYF TGCGCCAGCAGCCAACCGACAGGGAGTCAAGAGACCCAGTACTTC
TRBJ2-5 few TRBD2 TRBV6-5 CASSYSGGAIQETQYF TGTGCCAGCAGTTACAGCGGGGGGGCCATTCAAGAGACCCAGTACTTC
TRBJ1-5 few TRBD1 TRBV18 CASSPQRVTGGSQPQHF TGTGCCAGCTCACCACAGCGCGTGACAGGGGGCTCTCAGCCCCAGCATTTT
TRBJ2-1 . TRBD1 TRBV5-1 CASSLPPGQGIYNEQLF TGCGCCAGCAGCTTGCCCCCGGGACAGGGCATCTACAATGAGCAACTCTTC
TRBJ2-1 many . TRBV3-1 CASSQVDNEQFF TGTGCCAGCAGCCAAGTGGACAATGAGCAGTTCTTC
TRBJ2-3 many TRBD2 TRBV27 CASSFGASGATDTQYF TGTGCCAGCAGTTTTGGAGCTAGCGGAGCCACAGATACGCAGTATTTT
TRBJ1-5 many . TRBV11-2 CASSWTDSNQPQHF TGTGCCAGCAGCTGGACGGATAGCAATCAGCCCCAGCATTTT
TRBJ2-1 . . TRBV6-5 CASSYWGRTDNEQFF TGTGCCAGCAGTTATTGGGGGAGGACCGACAATGAGCAGTTCTTC